This T cell receptor beta chain was captured in a study of OX40 agonist ivuxolimab in advanced cancers. Some background on the complete study: Ivuxolimab was a fully human IgG2 agonistic monoclonal antibody targeting the costimulatory receptor OX40 (CD134). Intravenous ivuxolimab was administered to patients every 2 weeks at six dose levels: 0.01, 0.1, 0.3, 1.5, 3 and 10 mg/kg. The monotherapy dose-escalation portion (N of about 50 patients) of the phase I ivuxolimab trial is reported in the paper. In the dose-escalation cohort, over 65% of patients were male, and the mean age was approximately 55 years, with a range of roughly 23 to 85. The point of sequencing TCRbeta in the periphery was to test whether ivuxolimab changed TCR sequence diversity and drove clonal T-cell expansion. Prior anti-PD-1, anti-PD-L1 or anti-CTLA-4 therapy was permitted, and checkpoint inhibitors had been received by about 44% of dose-escalation patients. Among the 52 dose-escalation patients, about 20 had hepatocellular carcinoma, about 15 melanoma, 9 renal cell carcinoma and 9 head and neck cancer. Partial responses were achieved by three dose-escalation patients, of whom one had hepatocellular carcinoma and two had cutaneous melanoma.

General study outcomes and caveats: The antigen specificity of the peripheral T cells that underwent clonal expansion was not determined. In the 0.1-3.0 mg/kg groups, partial responders had among the lowest normalized peripheral clonal expansion, particularly in CD8+ T cells. After ivuxolimab, CD8+ T cells had more expanded clones than CD4+ T cells on average. Clonal expansion of both CD4+ and CD8+ blood T cells was observed from baseline to week 6 at doses 0.1 to 3.0 mg/kg. Low levels of normalized T-cell clonal expansion were also seen in some patients who did not respond.

Details on this clone: What this receptor recognizes is not known. No much larger clone is present one base from it, and per-base qualities are unavailable.

Via the germline V gene (reference sequence), CDR1 is MNHNY and CDR2 SVGAGI. V is clipped by 7 bases and J by 10 bases, and the sequence between their germline boundaries is 14 bases long. From the cysteine up to the phenylalanine, the CDR3 has a length of 13 residues. The retained sequence is limited to the CDR3, 39 bases, with the frame set at the first base. For sequencing of the TCRbeta CDR3 region, genomic DNA was extracted from the sorted cells. The immunoSEQ Assay was used for sequencing of TCRbeta CDR3 regions. TCRdb retrieved this table from immuneACCESS and kept in-frame rearrangements only. Not all clones are present; in checked studies, unresolved V genes account for under half, and no reason is known for the remainder. The sample profile shows 60,000 to 90,000 clones; about 80% of them were found once. Approximately 0.44% of the sample is taken by the ten largest. The trial excluded patients who had a history of autoimmune disease or were on systemic immunosuppression. Peripheral blood for TCR sequencing was collected from all dose cohorts at baseline, on cycle 4 day 1, and on cycle 7 day 1. The samples were taken from a phase I, first-in-human, multicenter, open-label dose-escalation trial of ivuxolimab. Adults with locally advanced or metastatic melanoma, renal cell, hepatocellular, or head and neck squamous cell carcinoma were enrolled in the trial. Before TCR sequencing, CD4+ T cells and CD8+ T cells were sorted from peripheral blood as separate populations.

Here the sequenced sample was CD4+ or CD8+ T cells sorted from blood, taken in a trial of the OX40 agonist ivuxolimab. Here the chain combines TRBV6-6 and TRBJ1-6, with TRBD1 perhaps the D gene, on 6 matching bases. This clonotype was obtained from an adult with an advanced solid tumor such as melanoma, head and neck, liver or kidney cancer. CDR3 reads: CASTQDSRSPLHF. The DNA sequence follows: TGTGCCAGCACCCAGGACAGTCGGTCACCCCTCCACTTT.